The 7 T cell receptor beta chains given below trace back to one sample, sequenced in a study of cytomegalovirus exposure and HLA in healthy donors. 13 Jbeta primers and 60 Vbeta primers were used for the PCR. Profiled with immunoSEQ multiplex PCR; TCRdb holds only in-frame clones, not every one. The table lists 150,000 to 200,000 clones, less than 90% of them singletons. Sequenced material: PBMCs. The origin of the receptors is a boy between 2 and 10 years old in good health and CMV-seronegative.

The chain employs TRBV6-5 and TRBJ2-7; 7 bases match TRBD1. J lost 1 base, V lost 5 bases, and 5 bases had no gene match. Germline-derived CDR1 and CDR2 are MNHEY and SVGAGI. The CDR3 runs to 14 residues. The CDR3 loop reads CASSRGTVSYEQYF. CDR3 DNA sequence: TGTGCCAGCAGTAGAGGGACAGTTTCCTACGAGCAGTACTTC.

The genes are TRBV5-4 and TRBJ1-6; maybe TRBD1 (5 bases). Germline V lookup: CDR1 SGHNT, CDR2 YYREEE (reference sequence). V dropped 0 bases and J dropped 0 bases, with 10 bases sitting between them. The CDR3 has 17 amino acids. The CDR3 region has the DNA TGTGCCAGCAGCTTGGCGCGGGGCGCCTCCTATAATTCACCCCTCCACTTT. This encodes CASSLARGASYNSPLHF. Full variable domain (remainder filled in from reference TRBV5-4 and TRBJ1-6): ETGVTQSPTHLIKTRGQQVTLRCSSQSGHNTVSWYQQALGQGPQFIFQYYREEENGRGNFPPRFSGLQFPNYSSELNVNALELDDSALYLCASSLARGASYNSPLHFGNGTRLTVT.

The chain carries TRBV7-9 and TRBJ2-1; 11 nucleotides match TRBD2. Unmatched junction bases numbered 9, after V lost 5 bases and J lost 0 bases. The CDR3 length is 18 residues. Germline CDR1 reads SEHNR; CDR2 reads FQNEAQ (reference sequence). CDR3 residues: CASSDIAGGLSSYNEQFF. In DNA form, the CDR3 reads TGTGCCAGCAGCGATATAGCGGGAGGGCTCAGCTCCTACAATGAGCAGTTCTTC. Full variable domain (missing parts from reference TRBV7-9 and TRBJ2-1): DTGVSQNPRHKITKRGQNVTFRCDPISEHNRLYWYRQTLGQGPEFLTYFQNEAQLEKSRLLSDRFSAERPKGSFSTLEIQRTEQGDSAMYLCASSDIAGGLSSYNEQFFGPGTRLTVL.

The CDR3 sequence is CASTHPGLAGIGELFF. CDR3 in DNA: TGTGCCAGCACCCATCCGGGACTAGCGGGTATTGGGGAGCTGTTTTTT. The V gene is TRBV28, the J gene TRBJ2-2, with TRBD2 matching 12 bases. J lost 8 bases, V lost 7 bases, and 11 bases had no gene match. Germline V gives CDR1 MDHEN, CDR2 SYDVKM. The CDR3 sequence is 16 residues long.

J is TRBJ2-1 and V is TRBV4-1; TRBD2 aligns across 14 bases. The ends lost 3 bases at V and 1 base at J; junction bases unmatched: 2. The CDR3 contains 17 residues. From germline, CDR1 is MGHRA and CDR2 YSYEKL. CDR3: CASSHRLAGGSYNEQFF. The CDR3 region has the DNA TGCGCCAGCAGCCACAGACTAGCGGGAGGGTCCTACAATGAGCAGTTCTTC.

This clone has a single count. The chain couples TRBV6-1 to TRBJ2-7; D ambiguous. V shed 2 bases and J shed 4 bases, with 3 bases lying between them. CDR1 is MNHNS, CDR2 SASEGT, per germline. CDR3 length: 11 amino acids. This CDR3 is CASSETYEQYF. Written as DNA, the CDR3 is TGTGCCAGCAGTGAAACTTACGAGCAGTACTTC.

The chain is built from TRBV28 and TRBJ1-5; no reliable D call. Trimming cost V 1 base and J 0 bases, with 13 bases left between them. CDR1 is MDHEN and CDR2 is SYDVKM in the germline V gene. The CDR3 has 17 residues. CDR3 protein: CASSLSRLEYSNQPQHF. CDR3 DNA sequence: TGTGCCAGCAGTTTATCCCGCCTGGAGTATAGCAATCAGCCCCAGCATTTT.